This T cell receptor beta chain was identified during a study of OX40 agonist ivuxolimab in advanced cancers. At the level of the study: It was ivuxolimab, an agonistic anti-OX40 (CD134) antibody, that patients were treated with.

Drawing of blood for sampling happened at baseline, at cycle 4 day 1, and at cycle 7 day 1. This table comes from immunoSEQ multiplex PCR, and its TCRdb copy is limited to in-frame clones, with some not included. Counted here are under 150,000 clones, 75% to 95% occurring once; the ten biggest clones make up 0.85% to 1.4%. CDR1 is LNHDA and CDR2 is SQIVND in the germline V gene (reference sequence). This CDR3 comprises 14 residues. Trimming removed 7 bases at V and 2 bases at J, with 14 bases between. The sequenced sample was CD4+ or CD8+ T cells sorted from blood, obtained in a trial of the OX40 agonist ivuxolimab. The chain is built from TRBV19 and TRBJ2-5; D is unclear. This TCR was recovered from an adult with an advanced solid tumor such as melanoma, head and neck, liver or kidney cancer. The CDR3 region has the DNA TGTGCCAGTAATTTCCGATTAGATCAAGAGACCCAGTACTTC. The encoded protein is CASNFRLDQETQYF.